This T cell receptor (beta chain) was identified during a study of blood T cells in healthy people across ages. Alongside a J-beta primer mix, a sample-barcoded 5' primer served in a second PCR lasting 7 to 11 cycles. TCRdb re-analysed the 5' RACE reads in MiXCR, keeping a single row per CDR3 protein. This table has about 1.1 million distinct CDR3 sequences, around two fifths appearing once. As regards this clonotype: Its target is unknown. One junction end disagrees with the germline gene, perhaps due to a read error.

Findings of the study overall: Donors of long life had a larger count of naive CD4+ cells and greater diversity than aged donors. Per million T cells, TCR beta diversity dropped about linearly as age rose. Not knowing donor CMV status may have confounded expanded clonotype changes.

Roughly 10 milliliters was the volume of peripheral blood drawn from each donor. Germline CDR1 is ENHRY and CDR2 is SYGVKD. The CDR3 runs 14 residues. This TCR was sampled from a young man in good health. Material: blood. This chain uses TRBV10-3 with TRBJ1-5; D is ambiguous. CDR3 protein: CAISDPDSNRPQHF. The CDR3 nucleotides read TGTGCCATCAGTGACCCTGACTCAAATCGGCCCCAGCATTTT.